Below are 30 T cell receptor beta chains sequenced from a single sample in a study of blood T cell repertoires in COVID-19. Using immunoSEQ multiplex PCR, the repertoire was profiled, and TCRdb retains in-frame clones only, with some absent. The sample shows some 68,000 clones, 85% to 90% of them seen only once. Input material: peripheral blood. The origin of the receptors is a man aged 50-59 years with acute or convalescent COVID-19.

V usage is TRBV10-3 and J usage is TRBJ2-1; TRBD2 might be the D (6 bases). The CDR3 extends over 16 amino acids. Germline CDR1 is ENHRY and CDR2 is SYGVKD. V lost 0 bases and J lost 7, with 16 bases in between. The CDR3 DNA follows: TGTGCCATCAGTGAGTCGAGTGGGGGGACGTCAAATGAGCAGTTCTTC. Translated, it gives CAISESSGGTSNEQFF.

The genes are TRBV18 and TRBJ1-3, with D possibly being TRBD1 (5 bases). With 2 bases removed from V and 0 bases from J, the gap between germline ends came to 23 bases. Germline CDR1 reads KGHSH; CDR2 reads LQKENI. This CDR3 is built from 20 residues. The CDR3, as DNA: TGTGCCAGCTCACCAAACCTGGGACTCTCATCTCCAATCTCTGGAAACACCATATATTTT. Amino acid sequence: CASSPNLGLSSPISGNTIYF. Full variable domain (rest looked up from reference TRBV18 and TRBJ1-3): NAGVMQNPRHLVRRRGQEARLRCSPMKGHSHVYWYRQLPEEGLKFMVYLQKENIIDESGMPKERFSAEFPKEGPSILRIQQVVRGDSAAYFCASSPNLGLSSPISGNTIYFGEGSWLTVV.

This chain uses TRBV6-1 with TRBJ1-5, with a weak D call TRBD1 (5 bases). V was cut by 3 bases and J by 4 bases, with 25 bases left in between. Per the germline V gene, CDR1 is MNHNS and CDR2 is SASEGT. This CDR3 contains 19 residues. CDR3 protein: CASSDALLTVPLLNQPQHF. CDR3 nucleotides: TGTGCCAGCAGTGATGCCCTCTTGACAGTACCTCTTTTGAATCAGCCCCAGCATTTT.

This chain joins TRBV11-3 and TRBJ2-1; 9 bases map to TRBD1. The V segment lost 5 bases and the J segment 3 bases; nucleotides outside the gene matches: 8. Germline loops: CDR1 SGHNT, CDR2 YENEEA. The CDR3 totals 16 residues. The DNA for the CDR3 is TGTGCCAGCAGCCGCAGAGGGACAGGGAACTACAATGAGCAGTTCTTC. Translation gives CASSRRGTGNYNEQFF.

This chain connects TRBV24-1 to TRBJ2-5; possible D gene TRBD1, 6 bases. The V and J ends lost 2 bases and 1 base respectively, with 10 bases between them. Germline V gene data show CDR1 as KGHDR and CDR2 as SFDVKD. The CDR3 is made up of 15 amino acids. CDR3 in DNA: TGTGCCACCAGTGATTCCCGGACAGCCCAAGAGACCCAGTACTTC. Translating gives CATSDSRTAQETQYF.

The chain has TRBV27 and TRBJ1-6; possible D gene TRBD1, 5 bases. The CDR3 extends over 12 amino acids. Germline lookup yields CDR1 MNHEY and CDR2 SMNVEV (reference sequence). The V and J ends lost 2 bases and 9 bases respectively, with 5 bases between them. The chain's CDR3 is CASSLQGSPLHF. CDR3 nucleotide sequence: TGTGCCAGCAGTTTACAGGGTTCACCCCTCCACTTT.

This chain connects TRBV15 to TRBJ1-4, with D maybe TRBD1 (5 bases). Germline lookup yields CDR1 LNHNV and CDR2 YYDKDF (reference sequence). CDR3 size: 15 residues. V lost 0 bases and J 7 bases, leaving 12 bases between the germline ends. This chain's CDR3 is CATSRDRGFGEKLFF. The CDR3 DNA reads as TGTGCCACCAGCAGAGATCGGGGGTTCGGTGAAAAACTGTTTTTT.

The V gene is TRBV4-1, the J gene TRBJ1-1, with D hard to call. The V and J ends lost 1 base and 0 bases respectively, with 15 bases between them. From germline, CDR1 is MGHRA and CDR2 YSYEKL. CDR3 length equals 17 residues. Here the CDR3 reads CASSQGLFGFMNTEAFF. The CDR3 region has the DNA TGCGCCAGCAGCCAAGGTCTCTTCGGGTTTATGAACACTGAAGCTTTCTTT.

CDR3: CASSMAGGSYEQYF. The CDR3 DNA sequence: TGTGCCAGCAGTATGGCAGGGGGCTCCTACGAGCAGTACTTC. The V call is TRBV5-4, the J call TRBJ2-7; the match to TRBD1 covers 7 bases. CDR1 and CDR2 from the germline V gene are SGHNT and YYREEE (reference sequence). CDR3 length: 14 residues. Germline trimming cut 5 bases from V and 0 bases from J; bases unmatched to any gene: 5. The variable domain in full, completed from reference TRBV5-4 and TRBJ2-7, reads ETGVTQSPTHLIKTRGQQVTLRCSSQSGHNTVSWYQQALGQGPQFIFQYYREEENGRGNFPPRFSGLQFPNYSSELNVNALELDDSALYLCASSMAGGSYEQYFGPGTRLTVT.

The chain joins TRBV18 to TRBJ2-2; TRBD1 is a possible D gene (6 bases). V was cut by 0 bases and J by 4 bases, with 18 bases left in between. The CDR3 has 18 residues. The germline gives CDR1 KGHSH, CDR2 LQKENI. CDR3 protein: CASSPPGLTGLSTGELFF. CDR3 coding DNA: TGTGCCAGCTCACCACCGGGGCTTACAGGGTTGAGCACCGGGGAGCTGTTTTTT.

The chain employs TRBV25-1 and TRBJ2-7, with D uncertain. Germline V gives CDR1 MGHDK, CDR2 SYGVNS. With 3 bases removed from V and 2 bases from J, the gap between germline ends came to 5 bases. The CDR3 is made up of 12 amino acids. CDR3 region: CASSDETYEQYF. The DNA for the CDR3 is TGTGCCAGCAGTGACGAGACCTACGAGCAGTACTTC.

This chain links TRBV7-2 with TRBJ2-6; maybe TRBD1 (6 bases). Germline loops: CDR1 SGHTA, CDR2 FQGNSA. The CDR3 covers 17 residues. V gave up 6 bases and J gave up 1 base, with 16 bases separating them. The CDR3 sequence: CASSGQPFVSGANVLTF. CDR3 bases: TGTGCCAGCAGTGGACAGCCTTTTGTGTCTGGGGCCAACGTCCTGACTTTC.

Note on this clone: In the same sample, other DNA sequences code for this CDR3. The chain uses TRBV5-4 and TRBJ2-7; D possibly corresponds to TRBD1 (5 bases). V lost 4 bases, J lost 0 bases, and 8 bases lay in between. CDR3 length: 13 amino acids. Germline V gives CDR1 SGHNT, CDR2 YYREEE (reference sequence). CDR3 in amino acids: CASSPQGSYEQYF. Written as DNA, the CDR3 is TGTGCCAGCAGCCCTCAGGGCTCCTACGAGCAGTACTTC.

The J gene is TRBJ2-7, the V gene TRBV4-1; 14 bases align to TRBD2. The length of the CDR3 is 16 residues. From germline, CDR1 is MGHRA and CDR2 YSYEKL. J lost 3 bases, V lost 4 bases, and 5 bases had no gene match. CDR3 protein: CASSRGTSGSFYEQYF. The CDR3 DNA reads as TGCGCCAGCAGCCGCGGGACTAGCGGGAGCTTCTACGAGCAGTACTTC.

The chain uses TRBV24-1 and TRBJ1-2; tentatively, D is TRBD1 (5 bases). Trimming stripped 3 bases from V and 7 bases from J, with 8 bases between. The V gene's germline CDR1 is KGHDR and CDR2 SFDVKD. The CDR3 is 12 residues long. CDR3 residues: CATSDEQGGYTF. The CDR3 DNA reads as TGTGCCACCAGTGATGAGCAGGGTGGCTACACCTTC.

V is TRBV18 and J is TRBJ2-3; 12 positions agree with TRBD1. The V gene end was trimmed by 3 bases and the J gene end by 4 bases; junction bases not matched to a gene: 5. The CDR3 spans 16 residues. Germline loops: CDR1 KGHSH, CDR2 LQKENI. CDR3 sequence reads: CASSPRDRGRSDTQYF. In nucleotides, the CDR3 is TGTGCCAGCTCACCTCGGGACAGGGGGCGCTCAGATACGCAGTATTTT.

This clone showed up just once. The rearrangement joins TRBV3-1 (or the pseudogene TRBV3-2) to TRBJ1-1; 9 nucleotides line up with TRBD1. CDR3 size: 15 residues. The junction had 4 bases not matched to a gene; V was cut back by 0 bases and J by 5 bases. Germline-derived CDR1 and CDR2 are LGHDT and YNNKEL (reference sequence). The CDR3, as DNA: TGTGCCAGCAGCCAAGAGTACAGGGGGCGAACTGAAGCTTTCTTT. Its translation: CASSQEYRGRTEAFF.

This chain joins TRBV19 and TRBJ1-6; weak D call: TRBD1 (6 bases). V was shortened by 4 bases and J by 9 bases, with 10 bases between the two germline ends. The CDR3 length is 13 residues. Germline V gene data show CDR1 as LNHDA and CDR2 as SQIVND (reference sequence). CDR3 DNA: TGTGCCAGTAGTACCGGACAGACTTCACCCCTCCACTTT. This codes for CASSTGQTSPLHF.

The chain combines TRBV29-1 with TRBJ1-4; weak D call: TRBD1 (6 bases). The CDR3 is 14 residues long. The germline V and J ends were trimmed by 4 bases and 4 bases, with 13 bases remaining between them. Germline V gene lookup returns CDR1 SQVTM and CDR2 ANQGSEA. The CDR3 DNA is TGCAGCGTTGGAGGACGGACAGATAATGAAAAACTGTTTTTT. Translation gives CSVGGRTDNEKLFF.

DNA for the CDR3: TGTGCCACCAGTGATTACAGGGACACTGAAGCTTTCTTT. It is translated as CATSDYRDTEAFF. The rearrangement links TRBV24-1 to TRBJ1-1; the D gene is possibly TRBD1 (6 bases). CDR1 and CDR2 from the germline V gene are KGHDR and SFDVKD. Trimming took 2 bases from V and 3 from J, leaving 6 bases between them. This CDR3 has 13 residues.

The genes are TRBV24-1 and TRBJ2-7; 10 nucleotides agree with TRBD2. Germline V CDR1 and CDR2: KGHDR, SFDVKD. V was pared by 4 bases and J by 3 bases, with 5 bases of the junction left unmatched. This CDR3 is built from 15 residues. CDR3 in amino acids: CATSEGTSENYEQYF. As DNA, the CDR3 is TGTGCCACCAGTGAGGGGACTAGCGAGAACTACGAGCAGTACTTC.

The genes are TRBV24-1 and TRBJ2-3; TRBD2 matches at 7 bases. Germline loops: CDR1 KGHDR, CDR2 SFDVKD. The CDR3 length is 17 residues. V lost 3 bases and J lost 1; bases outside the gene matches: 9. CDR3 sequence: CATSDVLAEVGTDTQYF. Here the CDR3 DNA reads TGTGCCACCAGTGATGTTCTAGCGGAGGTGGGCACAGATACGCAGTATTTT.

V and J are TRBV4-3 and TRBJ1-1; no reliable D call. The CDR3 spans 14 residues. Germline assignment: CDR1 LGHNA and CDR2 YSLEER. V was cut by 0 bases and J by 4 bases, with 9 bases left in between. CDR3 sequence: CASSQEPRSTEAFF. Written as DNA, the CDR3 is TGCGCCAGCAGCCAAGAGCCGCGGAGCACTGAAGCTTTCTTT.

The chain carries TRBV5-1 and TRBJ1-1; no reliable D call. The CDR3 spans 15 residues. Germline lookup yields CDR1 SGHRS and CDR2 YFSETQ. Trimming cost V 4 bases and J 5 bases, with 18 bases left between them. Written as DNA, the CDR3 is TGCGCCAGCAGCCCGAGGAGGGCAATGAGGACTGAAGCTTTCTTT. Protein: CASSPRRAMRTEAFF.

This clone occurred a few times. The chain has TRBV19 and TRBJ1-1, with TRBD1 matching over 10 bases. The CDR3 consists of 15 residues. The V gene's germline CDR1 is LNHDA and CDR2 SQIVND (reference sequence). The V gene end was trimmed by 1 base and the J gene end by 4 bases; junction bases not matched to a gene: 3. The CDR3 nucleotides are TGTGCCAGTAGTATAGGGACAGGGGGACCCACTGAAGCTTTCTTT. This encodes CASSIGTGGPTEAFF. Combining the CDR3 with reference TRBV19 and TRBJ1-1 gives the whole variable domain DGGITQSPKYLFRKEGQNVTLSCEQNLNHDAMYWYRQDPGQGLRLIYYSQIVNDFQKGDIAEGYSVSREKKESFPLTVTSAQKNPTAFYLCASSIGTGGPTEAFFGQGTRLTVV.

J is TRBJ2-1 and V is TRBV19; TRBD2 aligns across 9 bases. Germline values: CDR1 LNHDA, CDR2 SQIVND (reference sequence). Trimming cost V 6 bases and J 5 bases; bases outside gene matches: 8. The CDR3 sequence is 15 residues long. The CDR3 is CASSYSGSKNNEQFF. The CDR3 DNA reads TGTGCCAGTAGCTATAGCGGGAGTAAGAACAATGAGCAGTTCTTC.

The chain links TRBV6-2 or TRBV6-3 to TRBJ1-1; TRBD1 is a possible D gene (6 bases). There are 18 residues in the CDR3. Trimming took 0 bases from V and 5 from J, leaving 22 bases between them. The V gene's germline CDR1 is MNHEY and CDR2 SVGEGT. The CDR3 DNA is TGTGCCAGCAGTTACTCTCTCCCCTGGACAGCCCAAGGGACTGAAGCTTTCTTT. It yields the protein CASSYSLPWTAQGTEAFF.

CDR3 sequence (DNA): TGTGCCAGCAGTGAGCAGGGTGGGGTCGATGAGCAGTTCTTC. Translating it yields CASSEQGGVDEQFF. V is TRBV6-4 and J is TRBJ2-1, with D perhaps TRBD1 (5 bases). Trimming removed 3 bases at V and 8 bases at J, with 14 bases between. Germline CDR1 MRHNA, CDR2 SNTAGT. This CDR3 contains 14 residues.

This clone was detected once. CDR3: CASSRTSGSNTGELFF. DNA for the CDR3: TGTGCCAGTAGTCGGACTAGCGGGAGTAACACCGGGGAGCTGTTTTTT. The chain combines TRBV19 with TRBJ2-2, with TRBD2 identical over 13 bases. CDR3 length equals 16 residues. Germline loops: CDR1 LNHDA, CDR2 SQIVND (reference sequence). Trimming at V came to 5 bases and at J to 2 bases, leaving 2 bases not matched to a gene.

The chain has TRBV19 and TRBJ1-2, with D possibly TRBD1 on 5 matching bases. CDR1 LNHDA and CDR2 SQIVND come from the germline V gene (reference sequence). V dropped 4 bases and J dropped 2 bases, with 14 bases sitting between them. The CDR3 loop spans 15 amino acids. CDR3 in DNA: TGTGCCAGTAGTAGTAGGAAGGACACGAACTATGGCTACACCTTC. Translation gives CASSSRKDTNYGYTF. The full variable domain, rest sourced from reference TRBV19 and TRBJ1-2, is DGGITQSPKYLFRKEGQNVTLSCEQNLNHDAMYWYRQDPGQGLRLIYYSQIVNDFQKGDIAEGYSVSREKKESFPLTVTSAQKNPTAFYLCASSSRKDTNYGYTFGSGTRLTVV.